This TCR beta chain was sequenced during a study of CD8+ T cells in alopecia areata. Across the whole study: The percentage of affected scalp area served as the score of severity for treated patients.

RNA was extracted and reverse transcribed into cDNA as the sequencing template. Some clones are missing from TCRdb's copy, which holds only in-frame ones; the method was immunoSEQ multiplex PCR. The sample holds about 180,000 clones; approximately 50% are singletons and the top ten take about 9.4%. V gave up 2 bases and J gave up 0 bases, with 11 bases separating them. This CDR3 has 16 amino acids. Germline CDR1 and CDR2: SGDLS and YYNGEE. Regarding treatment: oral pan-JAK inhibitor, 5-10 mg twice daily. The chain recombines TRBV9 with TRBJ2-2; D is perhaps TRBD1 or TRBD2 (5 bases each). The clonotype was recovered from a human donor with alopecia areata. The input for sequencing was CD8+ T cells sorted from blood, taken between weeks 51 and 52, from a patient treated with tofacitinib. The CDR3 sequence: CASSVTGTTNTGELFF. In nucleotides, the CDR3 is TGTGCCAGCAGCGTGACTGGGACGACGAACACCGGGGAGCTGTTTTTT.